This entry is about one T cell receptor (beta chain). Its target is not known. In the same sample, other DNA sequences code for this CDR3. The sample belongs to a study of shared clonotypes between healthy human individuals. In the study overall: Donors had three CD4 naive, three CD4 memory, two CD8 naive and one CD8 memory plate apiece. Study-level findings and limits: Memory subsets generally showed lower estimated richness than naive subsets. With several donors compared, about 5.2% of naive CD4 clonotypes were shared.

TCRdb's table, derived via immunoSEQ multiplex PCR, lists solely in-frame clones and lacks some. The table has some 2.4 million clones, 93% seen once. This CDR3 has 12 amino acids. The germline CDR1 and CDR2 sequences are SGHNT and YYREEE (reference sequence). Trimming stripped 4 bases from V and 0 bases from J, with 5 bases between. The origin of this receptor is a man younger than 35 in good health. Some clones in this sample may be carry-over from other donors' samples. This rearrangement joins TRBV5-4 to TRBJ2-7; D unclear. Sequenced: naive CD4+ T cells from PBMCs. The subset here: CD45RA+ positively selected. As DNA, the CDR3 is TGTGCCAGCAGCCCTGACTCCTACGAGCAGTACTTC. Translated, it gives CASSPDSYEQYF.